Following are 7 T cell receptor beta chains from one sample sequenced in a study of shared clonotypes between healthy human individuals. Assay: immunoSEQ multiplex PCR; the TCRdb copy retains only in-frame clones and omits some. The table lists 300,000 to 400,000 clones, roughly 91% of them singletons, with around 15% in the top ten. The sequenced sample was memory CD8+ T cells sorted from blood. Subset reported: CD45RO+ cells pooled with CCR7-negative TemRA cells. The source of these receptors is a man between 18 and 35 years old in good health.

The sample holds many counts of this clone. CDR3 sequence: CASSLVQGETQYF. In nucleotides, the CDR3 is TGTGCCAGCAGCTTGGTGCAGGGGGAGACCCAGTACTTC. The chain couples TRBV5-6 to TRBJ2-5; possibly TRBD1 for D (6 bases). The ends were cut back, 0 bases at V and 5 bases at J, with 8 bases in the middle. CDR3 length equals 13 residues. In germline, CDR1 is SGHDT, CDR2 YYEEEE. The full variable domain, completed using reference TRBV5-6 and TRBJ2-5, is DAGVTQSPTHLIKTRGQQVTLRCSPKSGHDTVSWYQQALGQGPQFIFQYYEEEERQRGNFPDRFSGHQFPNYSSELNVNALLLGDSALYLCASSLVQGETQYFGPGTRLLVL.

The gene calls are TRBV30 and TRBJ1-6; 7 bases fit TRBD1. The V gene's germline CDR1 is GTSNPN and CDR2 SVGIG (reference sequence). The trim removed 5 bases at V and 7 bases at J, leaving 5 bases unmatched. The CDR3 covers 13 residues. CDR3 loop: CAWGQDVNSPLHF. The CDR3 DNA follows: TGTGCCTGGGGACAGGACGTAAATTCACCCCTCCACTTT.

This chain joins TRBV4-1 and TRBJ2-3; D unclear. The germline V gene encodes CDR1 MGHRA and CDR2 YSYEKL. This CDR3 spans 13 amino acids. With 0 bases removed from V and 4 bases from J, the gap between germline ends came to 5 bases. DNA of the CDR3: TGCGCCAGCAGCCAAGATGATCCAGATACGCAGTATTTT. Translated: CASSQDDPDTQYF.

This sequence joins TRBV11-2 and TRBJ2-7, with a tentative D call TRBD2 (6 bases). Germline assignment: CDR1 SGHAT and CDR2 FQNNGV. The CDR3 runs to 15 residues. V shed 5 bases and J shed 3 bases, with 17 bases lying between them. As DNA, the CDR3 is TGTGCCAGCAGCCCCCGGGACCTGGGGGGCTACGAGCAGTACTTC. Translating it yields CASSPRDLGGYEQYF.

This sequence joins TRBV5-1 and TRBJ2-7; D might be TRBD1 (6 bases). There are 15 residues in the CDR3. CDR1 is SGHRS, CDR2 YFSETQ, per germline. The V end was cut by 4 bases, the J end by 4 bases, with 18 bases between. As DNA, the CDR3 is TGCGCCAGCAGCGCCGGGGAACAGGGATTATACGAGCAGTACTTC. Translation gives CASSAGEQGLYEQYF.

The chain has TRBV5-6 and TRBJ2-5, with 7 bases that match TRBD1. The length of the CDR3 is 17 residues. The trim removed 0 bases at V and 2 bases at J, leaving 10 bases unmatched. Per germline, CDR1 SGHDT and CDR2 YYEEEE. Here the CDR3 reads CASSLAFLTGEQETQYF. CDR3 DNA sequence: TGTGCCAGCAGCTTGGCCTTTCTTACAGGGGAACAAGAGACCCAGTACTTC.

CDR3 amino acids: CASSWTSEEQYF. DNA for the CDR3: TGCGCCAGCAGCTGGACCTCTGAAGAGCAGTACTTC. The genes are TRBV5-1 and TRBJ2-7; D ambiguous. The V gene lost 3 bases and the J gene lost 7 bases, with 11 bases spanning the gap. The CDR3 spans 12 residues. In germline, CDR1 is SGHRS, CDR2 YFSETQ.